This T cell receptor beta chain was identified during a study of beta chain features in type 1 diabetes. Points from the study as a whole: The influence of HLA type on TCRB rearrangement stayed undetermined. People with Type 1 diabetes carried modestly yet significantly shorter TCRB CDR3s in all four CD4+ subsets. Compared with healthy donors, patients appeared to share more similar naive, central memory and regulatory TCRB repertoires.

The CDR3 has 14 residues. Germline V gives CDR1 SGDLS, CDR2 YYNGEE. V was pared by 3 bases and J by 10 bases, with 19 bases between. All of the isolated RNA was reverse transcribed, so expressed TCRB transcripts were sequenced. Sequencing was performed with immunoSEQ multiplex PCR; in TCRdb, only in-frame clones are kept and a portion is missing. Of fewer than 400,000 clones listed, over 7% were seen once; the top ten hold less than 1.2%. Every donor provided one heparinised blood draw, which averaged roughly 120 mL. CD45RO/CCR7/CD25/CD127/CD95/CD27 sorting isolated CD4+ naive, central memory, regulatory and stem cell-like memory cells. As regards this clone: Its antigen is still unknown.

Sequencing was carried out using central memory CD4+ T cells from blood. This TCR was recovered from a man aged 25-45 years with type 1 diabetes. The chain combines TRBV9 with TRBJ1-2; a weak D match, TRBD1 (5 bases). The DNA of the CDR3 is TGTGCCAGCAGCGCCGGGGGTCCCGGAAAGATCTACACCTTC. Translating gives CASSAGGPGKIYTF.